A single sample gave rise to the 32 T cell receptor beta chains below, sequenced in a study of cytomegalovirus exposure and HLA in healthy donors. Sequenced by immunoSEQ multiplex PCR; TCRdb stores in-frame clones only, minus some. This table holds about 160,000 clones, roughly 90% found once. Sequences were obtained from PBMCs. Receptor source: a woman between 18 and 30 years old in good health and CMV-seropositive.

V usage is TRBV27 and J usage is TRBJ2-7; D remains unclear. CDR1 and CDR2 from the germline V gene are MNHEY and SMNVEV (reference sequence). There are 12 residues in the CDR3. V lost 5 bases and J 3 bases, leaving 8 bases between the germline ends. The CDR3 sequence: CASSQNHYEQYF. CDR3 nucleotides: TGTGCCAGCAGTCAAAATCACTACGAGCAGTACTTC.

The chain is built from TRBV4-3 and TRBJ2-7; D possibly corresponds to TRBD2 (6 bases). The CDR3 covers 13 residues. V shed 0 bases and J shed 6 bases, with 9 bases lying between them. Looked up from germline, CDR1 is LGHNA and CDR2 is YSLEER. CDR3 bases: TGCGCCAGCAGCCAAGAAGCGGGCTCCGAGCAGTACTTC. Translated, it gives CASSQEAGSEQYF.

The chain has TRBV15 and TRBJ2-1; 8 bases agree with TRBD1. There are 14 residues in the CDR3. CDR1 LNHNV and CDR2 YYDKDF come from the germline V gene (reference sequence). V lost 8 bases to trimming and J lost 0 bases; unmatched junction nucleotides: 3. The CDR3 nucleotides are TGTGCCACCGGAGACAGGGGCTCCTACAATGAGCAGTTCTTC. It encodes CATGDRGSYNEQFF.

The CDR3: CASSYADQPQHF. The CDR3, as DNA: TGTGCCAGCAGTTATGCGGATCAGCCCCAGCATTTT. V usage is TRBV6-6 and J usage is TRBJ1-5; D gene unclear. The V end was cut by 3 bases, the J end by 5 bases, with 5 bases between. The CDR3 covers 12 residues. From germline, CDR1 is MNHNY and CDR2 SVGAGI (reference sequence).

The chain couples TRBV10-2 to TRBJ1-4, with TRBD1 matching 8 bases. Trimming cost V 8 bases and J 5 bases; bases outside gene matches: 4. Germline values: CDR1 WSHSY, CDR2 SAAADI. The CDR3 length is 13 residues. The CDR3 region is CASWTGYNEKLFF. CDR3 sequence (DNA): TGCGCCAGCTGGACAGGGTACAATGAAAAACTGTTTTTT.

This chain links TRBV11-3 with TRBJ2-1; the D is unclear. This CDR3 has 12 residues. The germline CDR1 and CDR2 sequences are SGHNT and YENEEA. V was shortened by 3 bases and J by 5 bases, with 5 bases between the two germline ends. CDR3 in DNA: TGTGCCAGCAGCTTTAGTCACAATGAGCAGTTCTTC. This gives the protein CASSFSHNEQFF.

As DNA, the CDR3 is TGTGCCAGCAGCTTCGAAGCGCGGGAGACCTCCTACAATGAGCAGTTCTTC. Translating it yields CASSFEARETSYNEQFF. The rearrangement uses TRBV7-6 and TRBJ2-1; 7 bases are a match to TRBD2. CDR1 is SGHVS and CDR2 is FNYEAQ in the germline V gene. With 3 bases clipped from V and 0 bases from J, the junction kept 8 bases outside the gene matches. This CDR3 has 17 residues.

The V call is TRBV4-2, the J call TRBJ2-7, with D possibly TRBD2 on 6 matching bases. This CDR3 comprises 15 residues. The germline V gene has CDR1 LGHNA and CDR2 YNFKEQ. With 4 bases removed from V and 2 bases from J, the gap between germline ends came to 15 bases. The chain's CDR3 is CASSPIAGRTYEQYF. Here the CDR3 DNA reads TGTGCCAGCAGCCCCATAGCCGGGAGAACCTACGAGCAGTACTTC.

This clone has just one count. The CDR3 nucleotides read TGCGCCAGCAGCCAATTGGACAGGGATAACTATGGCTACACCTTC. Translation: CASSQLDRDNYGYTF. The chain employs TRBV4-1 and TRBJ1-2; TRBD1 agrees at 8 bases. CDR3 length equals 15 residues. Germline values: CDR1 MGHRA, CDR2 YSYEKL. After removal of 2 bases from V and 1 base from J, the junction contained 3 bases not matched to a gene.

The gene calls are TRBV10-3 and TRBJ1-2; 9 positions agree with TRBD1. The germline gives CDR1 ENHRY, CDR2 SYGVKD. The CDR3 is 14 amino acids. The trim removed 6 bases at V and 3 bases at J, leaving 5 bases unmatched. Written as DNA, the CDR3 is TGTGCCATCAGGGGGACAGGGAAGGACTATGGCTACACCTTC. Amino acid sequence: CAIRGTGKDYGYTF.

This rearrangement joins TRBV5-1 to TRBJ2-5; 9 positions agree with TRBD1. In germline, CDR1 is SGHRS, CDR2 YFSETQ. The CDR3 has 15 amino acids. The V gene end was trimmed by 0 bases and the J gene end by 2 bases; junction bases not matched to a gene: 2. CDR3 amino acids: CASSLGDRGQETQYF. The CDR3 DNA reads TGCGCCAGCAGCTTGGGCGACAGGGGGCAAGAGACCCAGTACTTC. The variable domain in full, completed from reference TRBV5-1 and TRBJ2-5, reads KAGVTQTPRYLIKTRGQQVTLSCSPISGHRSVSWYQQTPGQGLQFLFEYFSETQRNKGNFPGRFSGRQFSNSRSEMNVSTLELGDSALYLCASSLGDRGQETQYFGPGTRLLVL.

V and J are TRBV29-1 and TRBJ2-3; possible D gene TRBD1, 5 bases. The CDR3 runs 15 residues. CDR1 is SQVTM and CDR2 is ANQGSEA in the germline V gene. V dropped 7 bases and J dropped 2 bases, with 19 bases sitting between them. The CDR3 coding sequence is TGCAGCGCGTATACCCCCCGGACATACACAGATACGCAGTATTTT. This translates into CSAYTPRTYTDTQYF.

The chain joins TRBV9 to TRBJ2-3; no clear D gene. Germline lookup yields CDR1 SGDLS and CDR2 YYNGEE. This CDR3 has 13 amino acids. Trimming cost V 0 bases and J 5 bases, with 7 bases left between them. This chain's CDR3 is CASSVATGDTQYF. The CDR3 DNA follows: TGTGCCAGCAGCGTAGCTACGGGAGATACGCAGTATTTT.

This chain connects TRBV19 to TRBJ2-1; D might be TRBD2 (5 bases). There are 14 residues in the CDR3. V was pared by 2 bases and J by 4 bases, with 9 bases between. The germline CDR1 and CDR2 sequences are LNHDA and SQIVND (reference sequence). CDR3 DNA sequence: TGTGCCAGTAGTATAAACGGCGGGTACAATGAGCAGTTCTTC. Encoded protein: CASSINGGYNEQFF.

In its sample, this clone was seen a few times. The genes are TRBV19 and TRBJ1-4, with D hard to call. V was pared by 7 bases and J by 0 bases, with 15 bases between. The CDR3 runs to 16 residues. Per germline, CDR1 LNHDA and CDR2 SQIVND (reference sequence). Here the CDR3 DNA reads TGTGCCAGTACCCCAATTTGGCACACAACTAATGAAAAACTGTTTTTT. Its protein is CASTPIWHTTNEKLFF.

This clone has a handful of counts. The J gene is TRBJ1-2, the V gene TRBV9, with 7 bases fitting TRBD1. The germline gives CDR1 SGDLS, CDR2 YYNGEE. The V gene end was trimmed by 3 bases and the J gene end by 7 bases; junction bases not matched to a gene: 0. The CDR3 spans 11 residues. The DNA for the CDR3 is TGTGCCAGCAGCGAGGGGGCTGGCTACACCTTC. It specifies CASSEGAGYTF.

The chain has TRBV7-2 and TRBJ1-2; 10 bases are shared with TRBD1. The germline V gene encodes CDR1 SGHTA and CDR2 FQGNSA. CDR3 length: 13 residues. V was clipped by 7 bases and J by 5 bases; unmatched bases: 4. CDR3 coding DNA: TGTGCCAGCATCAAGGGACAGGGGTATGGCTACACCTTC. Translated, it gives CASIKGQGYGYTF.

The genes are TRBV30 and TRBJ2-5; TRBD1 aligns across 7 bases. V lost 8 bases, J lost 4 bases, and 10 bases stayed unmatched. Germline lookup yields CDR1 GTSNPN and CDR2 SVGIG (reference sequence). The CDR3 length is 13 residues. The CDR3 bases are TGTGCCAAGTCACAGGGGAACTCAGAGACCCAGTACTTC. It yields the protein CAKSQGNSETQYF.

The genes are TRBV7-6 and TRBJ2-3; 12 nucleotides match TRBD2. CDR1 SGHVS and CDR2 FNYEAQ come from the germline V gene. CDR3 length: 16 amino acids. The junction had 8 bases not matched to a gene; V was cut back by 6 bases and J by 4 bases. DNA for the CDR3: TGTGCCAGCAGTTCGACTAGCGGGAGACCCCCAGATACGCAGTATTTT. Its translation is CASSSTSGRPPDTQYF.

V is TRBV4-3 and J is TRBJ2-4; the D gene is possibly TRBD1 (7 bases). The CDR3 runs to 17 residues. CDR1 is LGHNA and CDR2 is YSLEER in the germline V gene. Trimming shortened V by 2 bases and J by 11 bases, and 25 bases separated the two germline ends. The CDR3 loop reads CASSQSSPGQSGELQYF. CDR3 sequence (DNA): TGCGCCAGCAGCCAAAGTTCCCCGGGACAGTCGGGAGAGCTTCAGTACTTC.

The V gene is TRBV5-1, the J gene TRBJ2-5; D perhaps matches TRBD1 (6 bases). V lost 7 bases and J 3 bases, leaving 16 bases between the germline ends. From germline, CDR1 is SGHRS and CDR2 YFSETQ. This CDR3 comprises 14 residues. The CDR3 sequence: CASCMGQLEETQYF. For the CDR3, the DNA is TGCGCCAGCTGCATGGGACAACTGGAAGAGACCCAGTACTTC.

The rearrangement joins TRBV5-5 to TRBJ2-5; D might be TRBD2 (5 bases). Trimming removed 4 bases at V and 4 bases at J, with 11 bases between. This CDR3 region has 13 residues. Germline values: CDR1 SGHKS, CDR2 YYEKEE (reference sequence). The CDR3: CASSRGPTETQYF. The CDR3 DNA is TGTGCCAGCAGCCGGGGTCCCACAGAGACCCAGTACTTC.

This rearrangement joins TRBV7-8 to TRBJ1-1; no definite D call. V shed 1 base and J shed 1 base, with 7 bases lying between them. Germline V gene lookup returns CDR1 SGHVS and CDR2 FQNEAQ. The CDR3 extends over 14 amino acids. The CDR3 reads CASSLVSGNTEAFF. CDR3 coding DNA: TGTGCCAGCAGCTTAGTTTCAGGGAACACTGAAGCTTTCTTT.

The genes are TRBV4-1 and TRBJ2-5; the D gene is possibly TRBD1 (5 bases). The CDR3 contains 15 residues. Germline assignment: CDR1 MGHRA and CDR2 YSYEKL. Trimming shortened V by 0 bases and J by 5 bases, and 13 bases separated the two germline ends. CDR3 coding DNA: TGCGCCAGCAGCCAAGAAGCCAGGGTGAGGGAGACCCAGTACTTC. Its protein product is CASSQEARVRETQYF.

The J gene is TRBJ2-2, the V gene TRBV19, with unresolved D. V lost 7 bases and J lost 6, with 15 bases in between. The CDR3 has 14 amino acids. Per germline, CDR1 LNHDA and CDR2 SQIVND (reference sequence). The CDR3 DNA reads as TGTGCCAGTACCACCAGGTTTGGGCCCGGGGAGCTGTTTTTT. Its protein is CASTTRFGPGELFF.

This chain connects TRBV30 to TRBJ1-4, with D hard to call. CDR1 is GTSNPN and CDR2 is SVGIG in the germline V gene (reference sequence). Trimming stripped 0 bases from V and 5 bases from J, with 13 bases between. This CDR3 has 15 residues. CDR3 sequence reads: CAWSVPGAGNEKLFF. CDR3 DNA sequence: TGTGCCTGGAGTGTACCAGGTGCGGGAAATGAAAAACTGTTTTTT.

This sequence joins TRBV5-1 and TRBJ2-5, with D perhaps TRBD1 (6 bases). V gave up 0 bases and J gave up 5 bases, with 11 bases separating them. The germline V gene encodes CDR1 SGHRS and CDR2 YFSETQ. This CDR3 has 14 residues. The CDR3 protein is CASSLVPGAETQYF. The CDR3 DNA is TGCGCCAGCAGCTTGGTCCCAGGGGCGGAGACCCAGTACTTC. The variable domain in full, with the rest retrieved from reference TRBV5-1 and TRBJ2-5, is KAGVTQTPRYLIKTRGQQVTLSCSPISGHRSVSWYQQTPGQGLQFLFEYFSETQRNKGNFPGRFSGRQFSNSRSEMNVSTLELGDSALYLCASSLVPGAETQYFGPGTRLLVL.

The V gene is TRBV18, the J gene TRBJ2-2; tentative D call: TRBD1 (6 bases). CDR3 length equals 16 residues. Germline CDR1 KGHSH, CDR2 LQKENI. V was cut by 4 bases and J by 4 bases, with 16 bases left in between. CDR3 DNA sequence: TGTGCCAGCTCACGCTCCACAGGGACGGGCACCGGGGAGCTGTTTTTT. This translates into CASSRSTGTGTGELFF. The full variable domain, completed using reference TRBV18 and TRBJ2-2, is NAGVMQNPRHLVRRRGQEARLRCSPMKGHSHVYWYRQLPEEGLKFMVYLQKENIIDESGMPKERFSAEFPKEGPSILRIQQVVRGDSAAYFCASSRSTGTGTGELFFGEGSRLTVL.

The chain couples TRBV19 to TRBJ2-7; 10 bases align to TRBD1. Unmatched junction bases numbered 4, after V lost 3 bases and J lost 2 bases. Per germline, CDR1 LNHDA and CDR2 SQIVND (reference sequence). The CDR3 length is 15 residues. The CDR3 region is CASSIAGTGAYEQYF. CDR3 sequence (DNA): TGTGCCAGTAGTATCGCAGGGACAGGGGCCTACGAGCAGTACTTC.

V usage is TRBV6-5 and J usage is TRBJ2-2; 7 nucleotides agree with TRBD1. CDR3 length: 15 amino acids. Germline CDR1 reads MNHEY; CDR2 reads SVGAGI. V gave up 5 bases and J gave up 1 base; unmatched junction bases: 4. CDR3 bases: TGTGCCAGCAGTCCCGGGACAGTGAACACCGGGGAGCTGTTTTTT. Its protein product is CASSPGTVNTGELFF.

This chain connects TRBV28 to TRBJ1-5; maybe TRBD1 (5 bases). The CDR3 is made up of 14 amino acids. V lost 9 bases, J lost 6 bases, and 18 bases lay in between. Germline V gives CDR1 MDHEN, CDR2 SYDVKM. The CDR3 sequence is CASGAAAEIQPQHF. CDR3 nucleotides: TGTGCCAGTGGGGCGGCAGCTGAGATTCAGCCCCAGCATTTT.

The chain couples TRBV5-1 to TRBJ2-3; 11 nucleotides match TRBD2. Germline V gene sequence: CDR1 SGHRS, CDR2 YFSETQ. The CDR3 contains 15 residues. With V trimmed by 7 bases and J by 3 bases, 7 bases remained unmatched. In DNA, the CDR3 is TGCGCCAGCGGTTTAGCGGGAGGGAGAACAGATACGCAGTATTTT. Translation: CASGLAGGRTDTQYF.